This TCR beta chain comes out of a study of PD-L1 blockade in urothelial cancer. Looking at the study overall: Males with bladder-origin urothelial cancer made up about 90% of the 29 patients. Median T cell yield per blood sample was 110,000 to 150,000 cells. Study-wide results and limits: Lower than median blood TCR clonality before treatment predicted better survival.

Germline V gives CDR1 SGHRS, CDR2 YFSETQ. The CDR3 covers 16 residues. Trimming pared 0 bases from V and 1 base from J, leaving 13 bases between. Details on this clone: Its target is unknown.

Between 1 and 8 samples per patient were obtained, pretreatment and on-treatment. The protocol was immunoSEQ multiplex PCR, while the TCRdb copy is restricted to in-frame clones and leaves out a portion. The sample consists of roughly 43,000 clones, about four fifths of them appearing once. This TCR was sampled from a man between 65 and 79 years old with urothelial cancer. This specimen consisted of PBMCs, obtained around atezolizumab (anti-PD-L1) treatment. The chain is built from TRBV5-1 and TRBJ1-1; the D is unclear. CDR3 DNA: TGCGCCAGCAGCTTGGATATTGCAGTGGCGAACACTGAAGCTTTCTTT. This encodes CASSLDIAVANTEAFF.